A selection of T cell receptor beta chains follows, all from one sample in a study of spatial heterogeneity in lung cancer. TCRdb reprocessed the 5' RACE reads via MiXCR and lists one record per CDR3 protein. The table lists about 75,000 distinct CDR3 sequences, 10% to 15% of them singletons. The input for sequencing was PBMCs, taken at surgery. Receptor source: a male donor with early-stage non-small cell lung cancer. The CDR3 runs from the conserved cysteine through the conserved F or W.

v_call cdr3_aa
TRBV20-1 CSALGTSETDEQFF
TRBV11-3 CASSLDRNLETQYF
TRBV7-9 CASTLQSGNYEQYF
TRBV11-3 CASRERESSYNEQFF
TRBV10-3 CATSGGSGNYEQYF
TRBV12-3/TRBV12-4 CASSFKAENTEAFF
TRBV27 CASSLTPRRTYEQYF
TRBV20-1 CSALMGEGGPRSGYTF
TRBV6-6 CASSTTGSTDTQYF
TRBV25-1 CASSEWEGTGKLFF
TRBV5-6 CASSSTGGYSYEQYF
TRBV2 CARGRRGAEAFF
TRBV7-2 CASSLGQGISYNEQFF
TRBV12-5 CASGFSLAGASTDTQYF
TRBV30 CAWRAPLPGQNYEQYF
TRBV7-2 CASSLGPNQPQHF
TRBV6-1 CASTGTGLHEQYF
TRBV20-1 CSAIWGITGELFF
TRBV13 CASSSSGRAAYEQYF
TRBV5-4 CASSPGTSGSLRNNEQFF
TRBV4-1 CASSLGLAVRRHGELFF
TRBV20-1 CSARDIRRVTQETQYF
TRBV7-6 CASSLAGTSGPEFF
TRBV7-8 CASSLGYGGTGYTEAFF
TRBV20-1 CSARDPYGFYEQYF
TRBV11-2 CASSLGPEAFF
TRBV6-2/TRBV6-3 CASRTTSGFSYEQYF
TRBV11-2 CASSLDHAGFGEQYF
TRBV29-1 CSVAGDSLSNYGYTF